The TCR beta chain described here comes from a study of CD8 T cells in Susac syndrome. This clonotype was seen a single time. After extraction with the RNeasy kit, roughly 0.5 to 1 ug of the RNA was reverse transcribed using random hexamers. Multiplex PCR with immunoSEQ amplified the TCR beta CDR3 across 54 Vbeta and 13 Jbeta. Using its own MiXCR run on the immunoSEQ multiplex PCR reads, TCRdb lists one record per CDR3 protein. The sample has roughly 190,000 distinct CDR3 sequences; approximately 93% are singletons. Healthy donors formed controls matched for age and sex. Input material: CD4+ T cells from PBMCs. The TCR comes from a human donor in good health.

CDR3 bases: TGTGCCAGCTCACCAACCGGGACAGGGTACAATCAGCCCCAGCATTTT. Translating gives CASSPTGTGYNQPQHF. The J gene is TRBJ1-5, the V gene TRBV18; 9 nucleotides match TRBD1. Germline assignment: CDR1 KGHSH and CDR2 LQKENI. The junction had 5 bases not matched to a gene; V was cut back by 2 bases and J by 3 bases. The CDR3 sequence is 16 residues long.